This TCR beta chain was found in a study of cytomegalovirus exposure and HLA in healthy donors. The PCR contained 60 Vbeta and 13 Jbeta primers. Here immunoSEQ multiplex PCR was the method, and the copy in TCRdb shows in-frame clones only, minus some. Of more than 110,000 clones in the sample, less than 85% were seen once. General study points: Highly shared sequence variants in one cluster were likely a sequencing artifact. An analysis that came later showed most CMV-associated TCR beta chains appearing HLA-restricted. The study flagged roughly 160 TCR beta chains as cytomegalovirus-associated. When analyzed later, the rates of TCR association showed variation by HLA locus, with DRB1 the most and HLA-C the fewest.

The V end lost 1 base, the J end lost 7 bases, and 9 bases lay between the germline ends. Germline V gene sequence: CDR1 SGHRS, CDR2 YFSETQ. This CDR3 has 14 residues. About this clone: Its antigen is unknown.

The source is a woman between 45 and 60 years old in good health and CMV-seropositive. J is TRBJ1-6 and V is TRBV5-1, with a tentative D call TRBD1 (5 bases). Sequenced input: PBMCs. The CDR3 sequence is CASSLTGVNSPLHF. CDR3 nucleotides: TGCGCCAGCAGCTTGACAGGCGTAAATTCACCCCTCCACTTT.